The 32 T cell receptor beta chains listed next were all sequenced from one sample in a study of blood T cell repertoires in COVID-19. Produced via immunoSEQ multiplex PCR; TCRdb's table is partial and in-frame only. The sample lists more than 300,000 clones; 86% were seen once. The sequenced material came from peripheral blood. The receptors were gathered from a woman aged 45-59 years with acute or convalescent COVID-19.

The rearrangement joins TRBV5-1 to TRBJ2-7; no reliable D call. Germline CDR1 reads SGHRS; CDR2 reads YFSETQ. V was pared by 2 bases and J by 2 bases, with 11 bases between. The CDR3 is 14 amino acids. The CDR3 DNA reads as TGCGCCAGCAGCTTAGATGGCGGCACCTACGAGCAGTACTTC. As protein: CASSLDGGTYEQYF.

The chain combines TRBV3-1 (or the pseudogene TRBV3-2) with TRBJ2-1; D perhaps matches TRBD2 (6 bases). The CDR3 has 17 residues. Trimming left V 4 bases short and J 3 bases short, with 19 bases between. Looked up from germline, CDR1 is LGHDT and CDR2 is YNNKEL (reference sequence). CDR3 DNA: TGTGCCAGCAGCCCCCGGGCTAGCGAGAGCCTCTACAATGAGCAGTTCTTC. Translating it yields CASSPRASESLYNEQFF.

The rearrangement joins TRBV6-4 to TRBJ2-2; tentatively, D is TRBD1 (6 bases). The CDR3 is 15 amino acids. The germline CDR1 and CDR2 sequences are MRHNA and SNTAGT. Trimming pared 2 bases from V and 3 bases from J, leaving 10 bases between. In DNA, the CDR3 is TGTGCCAGCAGTGACGGGCAGGGGTACACCGGGGAGCTGTTTTTT. The encoded protein is CASSDGQGYTGELFF.

CDR3 nucleotides: TGCGCCAGCAGCTTGGCGGTCCGCGCCGCGAACACCGGGGAGCTGTTTTTT. It yields the protein CASSLAVRAANTGELFF. The chain is built from TRBV5-1 and TRBJ2-2; no clear D gene. With 0 bases removed from V and 0 bases from J, the gap between germline ends came to 12 bases. The CDR3 covers 17 residues. Germline loops: CDR1 SGHRS, CDR2 YFSETQ.

This clone was counted a few times. The CDR3 spells CASSDDRGAGGYTF. CDR3 DNA sequence: TGTGCCAGCAGTGACGACAGGGGTGCCGGGGGCTACACCTTC. V gene TRBV6-4 combines with J gene TRBJ1-2, with 8 nucleotides matching TRBD1. The CDR3 length is 14 residues. Per germline, CDR1 MRHNA and CDR2 SNTAGT. With 2 bases clipped from V and 8 bases from J, the junction kept 7 bases outside the gene matches.

The genes are TRBV12-3 or TRBV12-4 and TRBJ1-1; D is perhaps TRBD1 (6 bases). The length of the CDR3 is 12 residues. Trimming removed 5 bases at V and 11 bases at J, with 15 bases between. The CDR3 loop is CASSIQGFVAFF. In nucleotides, the CDR3 is TGTGCCAGCAGTATACAGGGATTCGTTGCTTTCTTT.

The V and J genes are TRBV3-1 (or the pseudogene TRBV3-2) and TRBJ2-1; possibly TRBD1 for D (7 bases). The CDR3 has 19 amino acids. In germline, CDR1 is LGHDT, CDR2 YNNKEL (reference sequence). V lost 0 bases and J lost 3, with 21 bases in between. The chain's CDR3 is CASSQEEWGEQGYYNEQFF. CDR3 nucleotides: TGTGCCAGCAGCCAAGAAGAGTGGGGGGAACAGGGGTACTACAATGAGCAGTTCTTC.

The chain carries TRBV27 and TRBJ1-2; 8 bases are shared with TRBD1. The CDR3 runs 17 residues. After removal of 4 bases from V and 4 bases from J, the junction contained 14 bases not matched to a gene. Germline V gene data show CDR1 as MNHEY and CDR2 as SMNVEV (reference sequence). The CDR3 region has the DNA TGTGCCAGCAGTTCCCAGACAGGGGCGATCGCGATCTATGGCTACACCTTC. Translating gives CASSSQTGAIAIYGYTF.

The chain uses TRBV7-3 and TRBJ2-5, with D maybe TRBD1 (6 bases). The V gene lost 3 bases and the J gene lost 4 bases, with 15 bases spanning the gap. The CDR3 consists of 15 residues. Germline CDR1 is SGHTA and CDR2 is FQGTGA. The CDR3 loop is CASSFQGGEGETQYF. Here the CDR3 DNA reads TGTGCCAGCAGCTTTCAAGGGGGAGAGGGAGAGACCCAGTACTTC. Full variable domain (remainder filled in from reference TRBV7-3 and TRBJ2-5): GAGVSQTPSNKVTEKGKYVELRCDPISGHTALYWYRQSLGQGPEFLIYFQGTGAADDSGLPNDRFFAVRPEGSVSTLKIQRTERGDSAVYLCASSFQGGEGETQYFGPGTRLLVL.

The rearrangement links TRBV11-2 to TRBJ2-7; 7 bases are a match to TRBD2. Germline-derived CDR1 and CDR2 are SGHAT and FQNNGV. Losses at the gene ends were 5 bases for V and 2 bases for J; bases not matched to a gene: 18. The CDR3 is 18 residues long. This chain's CDR3 is CASSRGGLAVRRTYEQYF. CDR3 nucleotide sequence: TGTGCCAGCAGCCGGGGAGGGCTAGCGGTCCGACGAACCTACGAGCAGTACTTC. Supplemented by reference TRBV11-2 and TRBJ2-7, the full variable domain reads EAGVAQSPRYKIIEKRQSVAFWCNPISGHATLYWYQQILGQGPKLLIQFQNNGVVDDSQLPKDRFSAERLKGVDSTLKIQPAKLEDSAVYLCASSRGGLAVRRTYEQYFGPGTRLTVT.

The V gene is TRBV18, the J gene TRBJ2-1; possible D gene TRBD2, 6 bases. Germline CDR1 KGHSH, CDR2 LQKENI. This CDR3 has 17 residues. Trimming removed 2 bases from V and 1 base from J, with 15 bases in between. The CDR3 sequence: CASSPGSGLTSYNEQFF. In nucleotides, the CDR3 is TGTGCCAGCTCACCAGGGAGCGGGCTTACTTCCTACAATGAGCAGTTCTTC.

CDR3 region: CASSLWVAGSNQPQHF. As DNA, the CDR3 is TGTGCCAGCAGCTTATGGGTTGCGGGTAGCAATCAGCCCCAGCATTTT. The chain combines TRBV7-9 with TRBJ1-5; D uncertain. With 2 bases removed from V and 0 bases from J, the gap between germline ends came to 11 bases. The CDR3 spans 16 residues. CDR1 and CDR2 from the germline V gene are SEHNR and FQNEAQ (reference sequence).

The V gene is TRBV11-1, the J gene TRBJ1-1, with TRBD1 identical over 10 bases. V shed 6 bases, J shed 6 bases, and the junction held 7 bases outside the gene matches. CDR1 is SGHAT, CDR2 FQDESV, per germline (reference sequence). The CDR3 totals 14 residues. The CDR3 bases are TGTGCCAGCAGGCCGGACAGGGGGAGTTCTGAAGCTTTCTTT. Translating gives CASRPDRGSSEAFF.

The chain is built from TRBV24-1 and TRBJ1-2, with D unresolved. Per germline, CDR1 KGHDR and CDR2 SFDVKD. The germline V and J ends were trimmed by 4 bases and 1 base, with 3 bases remaining between them. The length of the CDR3 is 12 residues. DNA of the CDR3: TGTGCCACCAGTGACATTAACTATGGCTACACCTTC. Translated, it gives CATSDINYGYTF.

The chain uses TRBV19 and TRBJ1-5; D gene ambiguous. CDR1 and CDR2 (germline): LNHDA, SQIVND (reference sequence). The CDR3 is made up of 13 amino acids. V lost 3 bases, J lost 6 bases, and 9 bases lay in between. CDR3 in DNA: TGTGCCAGTAGTATTGGTCCCGGTCAGCCCCAGCATTTT. It is translated as CASSIGPGQPQHF.

The genes are TRBV5-1 and TRBJ2-7; 8 nucleotides match TRBD1. CDR1 and CDR2 from the germline V gene are SGHRS and YFSETQ. V lost 3 bases, J lost 7 bases, and 6 bases stayed unmatched. The CDR3 loop spans 13 amino acids. For the CDR3, the DNA is TGCGCCAGCAGCTCCCAGGGGGCGTTGGAGCAGTACTTC. Protein product: CASSSQGALEQYF.

This clone was seen once. V is TRBV28 and J is TRBJ2-7, with TRBD2 as a possible D gene (5 bases). The CDR3 extends over 13 amino acids. With 6 bases removed from V and 3 bases from J, the gap between germline ends came to 12 bases. Germline assignment: CDR1 MDHEN and CDR2 SYDVKM. The CDR3 sequence: CASREGRYYEQYF. In nucleotides, the CDR3 is TGTGCCAGCAGGGAAGGGAGATACTACGAGCAGTACTTC. The whole variable domain, remainder taken from reference TRBV28 and TRBJ2-7, is DVKVTQSSRYLVKRTGEKVFLECVQDMDHENMFWYRQDPGLGLRLIYFSYDVKMKEKGDIPEGYSVSREKKERFSLILESASTNQTSMYLCASREGRYYEQYFGPGTRLTVT.

This CDR3 is CASSYSTVHSYEQYF. DNA for the CDR3: TGTGCCAGCAGTTACTCGACAGTCCACTCCTACGAGCAGTACTTC. The V and J genes are TRBV6-5 and TRBJ2-7; possibly TRBD1 for D (5 bases). Germline loops: CDR1 MNHEY, CDR2 SVGAGI. V lost 0 bases and J 0 bases, leaving 9 bases between the germline ends. This CDR3 spans 15 amino acids.

In its sample, this clone was seen a few times. Additional DNA sequences in this sample encode the identical CDR3. CDR3 coding DNA: TGTGCCAGCTCACCCTCCGGGGACGAGCAGTACTTC. Its translation is CASSPSGDEQYF. This chain links TRBV18 with TRBJ2-7; D may be TRBD2 (5 bases). The V and J ends lost 3 bases and 5 bases respectively, with 8 bases between them. The CDR3 spans 12 residues. CDR1 is KGHSH and CDR2 is LQKENI in the germline V gene.

The chain links TRBV5-5 to TRBJ1-1, with D uncertain. This CDR3 has 17 residues. CDR1 and CDR2 (germline): SGHKS, YYEKEE (reference sequence). Trimming took 3 bases from V and 4 from J, leaving 22 bases between them. The CDR3 coding sequence is TGTGCCAGCAGCTCGGGGATACCTCCCGTTTCAGCCACTGAAGCTTTCTTT. It codes for CASSSGIPPVSATEAFF.

The V call is TRBV6-2 or TRBV6-3, the J call TRBJ1-1, with D maybe TRBD1 (5 bases). The V end lost 5 bases, the J end lost 1 base, and 14 bases lay between the germline ends. The CDR3 is 15 residues long. Germline loops: CDR1 MNHEY, CDR2 SVGEGT. The chain's CDR3 is CASSPGPGENTEAFF. The CDR3 nucleotides read TGTGCCAGCAGTCCGGGCCCGGGGGAGAACACTGAAGCTTTCTTT.

The genes are TRBV28 and TRBJ2-1; D remains ambiguous. Germline V gene sequence: CDR1 MDHEN, CDR2 SYDVKM. The CDR3 has 14 amino acids. V lost 5 bases to trimming and J lost 10 bases, with 18 bases between them. CDR3 region: CASSITTPRPEQFF. The CDR3 region has the DNA TGTGCCAGCAGTATCACTACCCCTCGGCCCGAGCAGTTCTTC.

J is TRBJ2-1 and V is TRBV7-3, with 10 positions matching TRBD2. The CDR3 runs to 17 residues. V lost 1 base to trimming and J lost 7 bases; unmatched junction nucleotides: 10. Germline V gene data show CDR1 as SGHTA and CDR2 as FQGTGA. CDR3 in DNA: TGTGCCAGCAGCTTAAATCCCCTCAGCGGGAGGGCGAATGAGCAGTTCTTC. Its protein product is CASSLNPLSGRANEQFF.

This chain connects TRBV4-1 to TRBJ1-4; D uncertain. The V end lost 1 base, the J end lost 6 bases, and 15 bases lay between the germline ends. The germline V gene encodes CDR1 MGHRA and CDR2 YSYEKL. There are 16 residues in the CDR3. CDR3 in DNA: TGCGCCAGCAGCCAAGTGTCGTCGAGGGCGGATGAAAAACTGTTTTTT. Amino acids: CASSQVSSRADEKLFF.

V and J are TRBV27 and TRBJ2-2; 7 bases match TRBD2. The length of the CDR3 is 14 residues. Germline trimming cut 6 bases from V and 6 bases from J; bases unmatched to any gene: 7. CDR1 and CDR2 from the germline V gene are MNHEY and SMNVEV (reference sequence). CDR3 sequence reads: CASRRAGIAGELFF. The CDR3 nucleotides read TGTGCCAGCAGAAGAGCGGGAATCGCCGGGGAGCTGTTTTTT.

V and J are TRBV6-5 and TRBJ1-1; a weak D match, TRBD1 (6 bases). The CDR3 totals 14 residues. CDR1 is MNHEY, CDR2 SVGAGI, per germline. Trimming removed 3 bases at V and 1 base at J, with 9 bases between. CDR3 region: CASSYGQSNTEAFF. The CDR3 nucleotides read TGTGCCAGCAGTTATGGACAGTCGAACACTGAAGCTTTCTTT.

This chain uses TRBV7-2 with TRBJ2-4; D gene ambiguous. The V and J ends lost 3 bases and 3 bases respectively, with 9 bases between them. The CDR3 runs to 14 residues. From germline, CDR1 is SGHTA and CDR2 FQGNSA. CDR3 residues: CASSFQVGKNIQYF. CDR3 coding DNA: TGTGCCAGCAGCTTCCAGGTGGGCAAAAACATTCAGTACTTC.

V is TRBV7-6 and J is TRBJ1-2; 8 bases are a match to TRBD1. V lost 5 bases, J lost 4 bases, and 12 bases stayed unmatched. Germline V gene data show CDR1 as SGHVS and CDR2 as FNYEAQ. The CDR3 is 16 amino acids. In DNA, the CDR3 is TGTGCCAGCAGCCTCAGTCAGGGGGCAGCAAGCTATGGCTACACCTTC. Residues: CASSLSQGAASYGYTF.

Notes on this clone: The germline gene is not matched at one end of the junction; a read error may be the cause. The chain joins TRBV11-2 to TRBJ2-6; 9 bases map to TRBD1. Germline values: CDR1 SGHAT, CDR2 FQNNGV. There are 17 residues in the CDR3. Here the CDR3 reads CASSPGQGRSRANVLTF. The CDR3 coding sequence is TGTGCCAGCAGCCCCGGACAGGGGCGCTCTCGGGCCAACGTCCTGACTTTC.

This chain uses TRBV11-3 with TRBJ2-1, with TRBD2 identical over 10 bases. Trimming took 3 bases from V and 6 from J; bases not matched to a gene: 11. Germline loops: CDR1 SGHNT, CDR2 YENEEA. The CDR3 consists of 17 residues. CDR3 residues: CASSLGRAGGSTNEQFF. The DNA for the CDR3 is TGTGCCAGCAGCTTGGGGCGAGCGGGAGGGAGCACCAATGAGCAGTTCTTC.

V is TRBV7-2 and J is TRBJ2-7; a possible D gene is TRBD1 (6 bases). Germline-derived CDR1 and CDR2 are SGHTA and FQGNSA. The V gene lost 5 bases and the J gene lost 4 bases, with 18 bases spanning the gap. The CDR3 consists of 15 residues. CDR3 nucleotide sequence: TGTGCCAGCAGCCACAGGGCCCTTCGGGATTACGAGCAGTACTTC. Protein sequence: CASSHRALRDYEQYF.

V and J are TRBV5-4 and TRBJ2-2; 10 nucleotides match TRBD2. Germline V gives CDR1 SGHNT, CDR2 YYREEE (reference sequence). This CDR3 is 16 amino acids long. V lost 0 bases to trimming and J lost 8 bases; unmatched junction nucleotides: 7. CDR3 amino acids: CASSLGLAGEGGELFF. The CDR3 DNA reads TGTGCCAGCAGCTTGGGGCTAGCGGGAGAAGGAGGGGAGCTGTTTTTT.